This is a list of T cell receptor beta chains from one sample in a study of technical replicates of blood from four donors. Data came from immunoSEQ multiplex PCR; TCRdb stores just in-frame clones and leaves some out. Among more than 70,000 clones listed, 96% were seen once. The specimen sequenced was T cells isolated from PBMCs. The receptors derive from a human donor in good health. CDR3s leave out the opening cysteine and the closing phenylalanine or tryptophan.

13 TRBV5-1 ASSPGLADINEQF
17 TRBV7-6 ASSLARLKGTSRSYEQY
11 TRBV29-1 SVKRGNLYEQY
14 TRBV10-3 AISESVQGNYNEQF
14 TRBV9 ASSAVGGKNTGELF
11 TRBV10-1 ASSPDRNYGYT
10 TRBV6-1 AVRRDGETQY
12 TRBV28 ASSLTGGSYEQY
12 TRBV2 ASSETGSPTEAF
17 TRBV6-1 ASSDGTRLQGRNSGELF
15 TRBV18 ASSPLSGWSANTEAF
14 TRBV7-9 ASSLETGRLNYGYT
14 TRBV9 ASSSGTSGWQETQY